Listed below are T cell receptor beta chains from one sample, sequenced in a study of T cell responses to AZD1222 COVID-19 vaccine. Clones were read by immunoSEQ multiplex PCR, and TCRdb kept only the in-frame ones, dropping some. Among roughly 130,000 clones, just under 95% were seen once, and the ten largest hold over 6.5%. Material: peripheral blood, obtained on day 0 of AZD1222 vaccination. These receptors all stem from an adult in good health. Each CDR3 is given with its conserved first and last residue. A D gene is named only where the DNA matches it firmly. Clone size, where shown, is once, few, many, or a class for clones that have expanded.

v_gene	abundance	d_gene	j_gene	CDR3aa	CDR3nt
TRBV5-1	NA	NA	TRBJ2-5	CASSHDLGETQYF	TGCGCCAGCAGCCACGACCTAGGGGAGACCCAGTACTTC
TRBV7-2	NA	TRBD1	TRBJ2-7	CASSLRQGVSEQYF	TGTGCCAGCAGCCTAAGACAGGGGGTGTCCGAGCAGTACTTC
TRBV5-1	NA	TRBD1	TRBJ1-5	CASSLTGADNQPQHF	TGCGCCAGCAGCTTGACAGGGGCGGACAATCAGCCCCAGCATTTT
TRBV9	NA	NA	TRBJ1-1	CASSPPGQPGGRAFF	TGTGCCAGCTCTCCCCCAGGACAGCCCGGGGGGCGAGCTTTCTTT
TRBV7-8	few	NA	TRBJ2-7	CASSRPGTESYEQYF	TGTGCCAGCAGCAGACCCGGGACGGAGTCCTACGAGCAGTACTTC
TRBV3-1/TRBV3-2	NA	TRBD1	TRBJ2-5	CASSQQGAKETQYF	TGTGCCAGCAGCCAACAGGGGGCCAAAGAGACCCAGTACTTC
TRBV30	NA	TRBD1	TRBJ2-2	CACDRGLSGELFF	TGTGCCTGCGACAGGGGGCTTTCCGGGGAGCTGTTTTTT
TRBV19	NA	NA	TRBJ1-4	CASSIGGQKLFF	TGTGCCAGTAGTATAGGAGGACAGAAACTGTTTTTT
TRBV5-1	NA	NA	TRBJ2-5	CASSWAGRKQETQYF	TGCGCCAGCAGCTGGGCAGGACGAAAACAAGAGACCCAGTACTTC
TRBV6-6	NA	NA	TRBJ1-6	CASSPRGGAGRPISPLHF	TGTGCCAGCAGTCCCCGGGGAGGGGCAGGGAGACCAATTTCACCCCTCCACTTT
TRBV28	NA	TRBD1	TRBJ1-2	CASSLQGQGADGYTF	TGTGCCAGCAGTTTACAGGGTCAGGGGGCTGATGGCTACACCTTC
TRBV29-1	NA	TRBD1	TRBJ1-1	CSVIDPGQVNTEAFF	TGCAGCGTTATCGACCCGGGACAGGTGAACACTGAAGCTTTCTTT
TRBV7-9	NA	TRBD1	TRBJ1-1	CASNRDRVGTEAFF	TGTGCCAGCAACCGGGACAGGGTAGGCACTGAAGCTTTCTTT
TRBV3-1/TRBV3-2	NA	NA	TRBJ2-2	CASSQATQGELFF	TGTGCCAGCAGCCAAGCGACACAGGGGGAGCTGTTTTTT
TRBV19	NA	TRBD1	TRBJ1-1	CASNLGQLNTEAFF	TGTGCCAGTAACCTGGGACAGTTGAACACTGAAGCTTTCTTT
TRBV3-1/TRBV3-2	NA	NA	TRBJ1-2	CASSQAGSGGYTF	TGTGCCAGCAGCCAAGCAGGGTCTGGCGGCTACACCTTC
TRBV19	many	TRBD1	TRBJ1-1	CASSTPSGGTEAFF	TGTGCCAGTAGCACTCCGTCAGGGGGCACTGAAGCTTTCTTT
TRBV19	once	NA	TRBJ1-2	CASSIRGMNYGYTF	TGTGCCAGTAGTATACGGGGAATGAACTATGGCTACACCTTC